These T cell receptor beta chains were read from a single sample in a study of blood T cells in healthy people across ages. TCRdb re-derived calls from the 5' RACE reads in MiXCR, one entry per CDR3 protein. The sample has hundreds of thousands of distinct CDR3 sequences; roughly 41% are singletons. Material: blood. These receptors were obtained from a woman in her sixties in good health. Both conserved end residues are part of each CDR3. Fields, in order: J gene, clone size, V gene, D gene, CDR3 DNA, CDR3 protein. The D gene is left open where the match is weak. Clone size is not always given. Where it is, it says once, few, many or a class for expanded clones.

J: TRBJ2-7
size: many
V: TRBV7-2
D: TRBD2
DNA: TGTGCCAGCAGCTCGACTAGCGGTTACTACGAGCAGTACTTC
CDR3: CASSSTSGYYEQYF

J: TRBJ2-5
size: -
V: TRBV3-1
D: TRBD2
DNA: TGTGCCAGCAGACTTAGCGGGGCGGAGACCCAGTACTTC
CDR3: CASRLSGAETQYF

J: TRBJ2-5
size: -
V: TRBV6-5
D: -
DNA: TGTGCCAGCAGTTACGGGCTTAGCTCCGAGACCCAGTACTTC
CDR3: CASSYGLSSETQYF

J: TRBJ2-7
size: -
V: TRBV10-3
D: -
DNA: TGTGCCATCAGCACGTTAGGGGGATACGAGCAGTACTTC
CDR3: CAISTLGGYEQYF

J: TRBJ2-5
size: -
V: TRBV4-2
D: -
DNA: TGTGCCAGCAGCCAAGATTTTACTAGAACTAATGAGCAGTACTTC
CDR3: CASSQDFTRTNEQYF

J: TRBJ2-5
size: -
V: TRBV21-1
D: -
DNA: TGTGCCAGCAGCAAATGGGGGGAGAAAGAGACCCAGTACTTC
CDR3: CASSKWGEKETQYF

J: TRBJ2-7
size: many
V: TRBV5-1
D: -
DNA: TGCGCCAGCAGCCGGGACAATACCTACGAGCAGTACTTC
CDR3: CASSRDNTYEQYF

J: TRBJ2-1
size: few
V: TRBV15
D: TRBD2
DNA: TGTGCCACCAGCAGAGATTGGCGGGGGGGCAGTCCCAATGAGCAGTTCTTC
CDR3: CATSRDWRGGSPNEQFF

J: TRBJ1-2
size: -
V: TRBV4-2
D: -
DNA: TGTGTCAGCAGCGTCAGGGAAGGTTACACCTTC
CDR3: CVSSVREGYTF

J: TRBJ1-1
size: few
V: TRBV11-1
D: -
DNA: TGTGCCAGCAGCTTAGGGGGACACACAAAATCGAACACTGAAGCTTTCTTT
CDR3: CASSLGGHTKSNTEAFF

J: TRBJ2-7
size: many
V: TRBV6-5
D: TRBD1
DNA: TGTGCCAGCAGTTACGACAGTCCGGAGACAGGGGCCTACGAGCAGTACTTC
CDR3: CASSYDSPETGAYEQYF

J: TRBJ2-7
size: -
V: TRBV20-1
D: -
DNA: TGCAGTGCTAGAGGCGCTAGCGACTACGAGCAGTACTTC
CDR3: CSARGASDYEQYF

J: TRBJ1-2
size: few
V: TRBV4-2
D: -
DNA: TGTGCCAGCAGCCAAAATGTGCAGGAGAGCTATGGCTACACCTTC
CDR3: CASSQNVQESYGYTF

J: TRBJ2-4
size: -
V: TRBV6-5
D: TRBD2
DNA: TGTGCCAGCAGTTACACTAGCGGGGTAGTTGGGCTGACCGAAAACATTCAGTACTTC
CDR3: CASSYTSGVVGLTENIQYF

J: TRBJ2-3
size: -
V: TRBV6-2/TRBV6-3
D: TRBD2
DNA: TGTGCCAGCAGTTACCCGTTGAGCGGGAGCCACCACGAAGCGACGCGGTATTTT
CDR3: CASSYPLSGSHHEATRYF

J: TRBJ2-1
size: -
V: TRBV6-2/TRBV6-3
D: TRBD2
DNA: TGTGCCAGCAGTTACGGACTAGCGGGGCAGTTCTTC
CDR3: CASSYGLAGQFF

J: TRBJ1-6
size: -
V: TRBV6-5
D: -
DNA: TGTGCCAGCAGTGACTCGAGCAATTCACCCCTCCACTTT
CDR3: CASSDSSNSPLHF

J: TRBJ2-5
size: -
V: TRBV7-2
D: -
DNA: TGTGCCGGCAGCTTAGCTTCAGGGGAAGAGATCCAGTACTTC
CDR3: CAGSLASGEEIQYF

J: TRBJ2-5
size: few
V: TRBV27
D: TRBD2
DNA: TGTGCCAGCAGTCCTTTCCCGGGACTAGCGGGGGGCCTAGAGACCCAGTACTTC
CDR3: CASSPFPGLAGGLETQYF

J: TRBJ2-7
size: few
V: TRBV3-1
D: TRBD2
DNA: TGTGCCAGCAGCAAAGGACTAGCGGGGGTCTACGAGCAGTACTTC
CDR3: CASSKGLAGVYEQYF

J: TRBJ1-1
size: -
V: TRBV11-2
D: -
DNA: TGTGCCAGCAGCTTAACCCCAGGCGTGAACACTGAAGCTTTCTTT
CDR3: CASSLTPGVNTEAFF

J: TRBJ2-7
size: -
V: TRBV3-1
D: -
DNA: TGTGCCAGCAGCCACCAAGTTAGACAGGCCTACGAGCAGTACTTC
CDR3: CASSHQVRQAYEQYF

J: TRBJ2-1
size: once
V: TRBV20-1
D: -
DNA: TGCAGTGCCGACGCTCGTGAGCAGTTCTTC
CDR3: CSADAREQFF

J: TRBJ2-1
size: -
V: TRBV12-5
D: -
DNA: TGTGCTAGTGGTTTGGTACAACGCGGGCAGTTCTTC
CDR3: CASGLVQRGQFF

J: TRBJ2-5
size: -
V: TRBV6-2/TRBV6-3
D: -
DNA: TGTGCCAGCAGTTACGGGAGGCAGAATCAAGAGACCCAGTACTTC
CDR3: CASSYGRQNQETQYF

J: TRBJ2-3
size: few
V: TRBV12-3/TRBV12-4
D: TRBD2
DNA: TGTGCCAGCAGTTTAACGGGGGGGCCCCCTGATACGCAGTATTTT
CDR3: CASSLTGGPPDTQYF

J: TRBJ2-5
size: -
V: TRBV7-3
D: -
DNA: TGTGCCAGCAGCGCGCAGGGTGGGGGACAACTAGAGACCCAGTACTTC
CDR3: CASSAQGGGQLETQYF